The 12 T cell receptor beta chains below all came from one sample that was sequenced in a study of blood T cell repertoires in COVID-19. Sequenced by immunoSEQ multiplex PCR; TCRdb stores in-frame clones only, minus some. The profile shows about 140,000 clones, 75% to 80% of them singletons. The specimen sequenced was peripheral blood. The receptors shown here come from a woman aged 45-60 years with active or convalescent COVID-19.

The rearrangement links TRBV7-8 to TRBJ2-2; tentatively, D is TRBD2 (6 bases). Per the germline V gene, CDR1 is SGHVS and CDR2 is FQNEAQ. Trimming cost V 2 bases and J 2 bases, with 9 bases left between them. The length of the CDR3 is 15 residues. The CDR3 protein is CASSLYGLNTGELFF. CDR3 DNA: TGTGCCAGCAGCTTATACGGACTAAACACCGGGGAGCTGTTTTTT.

This rearrangement joins TRBV11-3 to TRBJ2-2, with D perhaps matching TRBD2 (5 bases). V was trimmed by 0 bases and J by 8 bases, leaving 7 bases between them. The CDR3 contains 13 residues. From germline, CDR1 is SGHNT and CDR2 YENEEA. The DNA for the CDR3 is TGTGCCAGCAGCTTAGATCCGGGGGGGGAGCTGTTTTTT. Its translation: CASSLDPGGELFF. Supplemented by reference TRBV11-3 and TRBJ2-2, the full variable domain reads EAGVVQSPRYKIIEKKQPVAFWCNPISGHNTLYWYLQNLGQGPELLIRYENEEAVDDSQLPKDRFSAERLKGVDSTLKIQPAELGDSAVYLCASSLDPGGELFFGEGSRLTVL.

The chain is built from TRBV19 and TRBJ1-5, with TRBD1 matching 7 bases. J gave up 2 bases and V 6 bases, and 4 bases lay outside the gene matches. The CDR3 runs 14 residues. Germline-derived CDR1 and CDR2 are LNHDA and SQIVND (reference sequence). The CDR3 bases are TGTGCCAGTAGCGACGGACAGGGCAATCAGCCCCAGCATTTT. This translates into CASSDGQGNQPQHF.

The V gene is TRBV5-5, the J gene TRBJ2-1, with 10 positions matching TRBD2. The length of the CDR3 is 15 residues. Germline V gene sequence: CDR1 SGHKS, CDR2 YYEKEE (reference sequence). V lost 2 bases, J lost 8 bases, and 7 bases stayed unmatched. DNA of the CDR3: TGTGCCAGCAGCTTCGCGCTAGCGGGGGTCGATGAGCAGTTCTTC. Its translation is CASSFALAGVDEQFF.

The table lists this clone with a count of one. The V gene is TRBV11-3, the J gene TRBJ2-7, with TRBD1 matching over 9 bases. CDR1 is SGHNT, CDR2 YENEEA, per germline. The length of the CDR3 is 15 residues. V shed 1 base and J 5 bases; nucleotides not matched to a gene: 6. The DNA for the CDR3 is TGTGCCAGCAGCTTAGGGACAGGGGAGGAAAACGAGCAGTACTTC. Its translation: CASSLGTGEENEQYF.

The chain links TRBV5-1 to TRBJ1-1; a possible D gene is TRBD1 (5 bases). Germline CDR1 is SGHRS and CDR2 is YFSETQ. With 7 bases removed from V and 1 base from J, the gap between germline ends came to 14 bases. The CDR3 covers 14 residues. The CDR3 loop reads CASQEGLPNTEAFF. In nucleotides, the CDR3 is TGCGCCAGCCAGGAGGGACTTCCGAACACTGAAGCTTTCTTT.

The chain is built from TRBV5-1 and TRBJ2-3, with 8 positions matching TRBD2. After removal of 5 bases from V and 1 base from J, the junction contained 9 bases not matched to a gene. Germline CDR1 SGHRS, CDR2 YFSETQ. The CDR3 is made up of 16 amino acids. This CDR3 is CASRPTSGGRTDTQYF. The DNA of the CDR3 is TGCGCCAGCAGGCCGACAAGCGGGGGCCGCACAGATACGCAGTATTTT.

The J gene is TRBJ2-7, the V gene TRBV29-1, with TRBD1 identical over 7 bases. V was pared by 6 bases and J by 4 bases, with 12 bases of the junction left unmatched. CDR1 is SQVTM and CDR2 is ANQGSEA in the germline V gene. This CDR3 comprises 14 residues. Here the CDR3 reads CSVQVPDRAYEQYF. DNA for the CDR3: TGCAGCGTCCAGGTCCCAGACAGGGCATACGAGCAGTACTTC.

This rearrangement joins TRBV25-1 to TRBJ1-2; TRBD1 aligns across 7 bases. The V segment lost 2 bases and the J segment 8 bases; nucleotides outside the gene matches: 8. The CDR3 covers 14 residues. In germline, CDR1 is MGHDK, CDR2 SYGVNS. In nucleotides, the CDR3 is TGTGCCAGCAGTGAAGACAGGGTAATGGGCGGCTACACCTTC. The encoded protein is CASSEDRVMGGYTF.

V gene TRBV7-2 combines with J gene TRBJ2-3, with D possibly matching TRBD2 (7 bases). V was trimmed by 5 bases and J by 5 bases, leaving 14 bases between them. This CDR3 has 14 residues. In germline, CDR1 is SGHTA, CDR2 FQGNSA. In nucleotides, the CDR3 is TGTGCCAGCAGCCCGAGGGGGGGCGGAGATACGCAGTATTTT. Protein: CASSPRGGGDTQYF. Together with reference TRBV7-2 and TRBJ2-3, the CDR3 gives the full variable domain: GAGVSQSPSNKVTEKGKDVELRCDPISGHTALYWYRQSLGQGLEFLIYFQGNSAPDKSGLPSDRFSAERTGGSVSTLTIQRTQQEDSAVYLCASSPRGGGDTQYFGPGTRLTVL.

The rearrangement links TRBV6-2 or TRBV6-3 to TRBJ1-2; D might be TRBD1 (5 bases). V shed 0 bases and J shed 1 base, with 9 bases lying between them. In germline, CDR1 is MNHEY, CDR2 SVGEGT. There are 15 residues in the CDR3. This CDR3 is CASSYSGRLNYGYTF. The CDR3 DNA reads as TGTGCCAGCAGTTACTCGGGGCGGCTTAACTATGGCTACACCTTC.

The chain has TRBV6-1 and TRBJ2-7; 7 nucleotides match TRBD1. J gave up 4 bases and V 1 base, and 10 bases lay outside the gene matches. From germline, CDR1 is MNHNS and CDR2 SASEGT. There are 16 residues in the CDR3. CDR3 sequence (DNA): TGTGCCAGCAGTGAAGGACGGGCAGGGGGATTTTACGAGCAGTACTTC. Translating it yields CASSEGRAGGFYEQYF.